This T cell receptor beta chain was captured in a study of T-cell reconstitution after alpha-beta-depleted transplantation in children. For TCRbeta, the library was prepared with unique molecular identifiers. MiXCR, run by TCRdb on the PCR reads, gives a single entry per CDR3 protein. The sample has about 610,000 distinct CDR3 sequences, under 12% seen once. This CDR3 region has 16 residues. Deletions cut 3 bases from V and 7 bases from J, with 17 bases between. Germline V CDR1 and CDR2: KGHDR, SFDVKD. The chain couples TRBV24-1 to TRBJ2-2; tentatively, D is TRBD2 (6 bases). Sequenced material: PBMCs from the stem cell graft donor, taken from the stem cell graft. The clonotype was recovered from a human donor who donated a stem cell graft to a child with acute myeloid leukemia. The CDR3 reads CATSDPAGTSGGELFF. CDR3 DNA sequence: TGTGCCACCAGTGATCCAGCCGGGACTTCGGGCGGGGAGCTGTTTTTT.